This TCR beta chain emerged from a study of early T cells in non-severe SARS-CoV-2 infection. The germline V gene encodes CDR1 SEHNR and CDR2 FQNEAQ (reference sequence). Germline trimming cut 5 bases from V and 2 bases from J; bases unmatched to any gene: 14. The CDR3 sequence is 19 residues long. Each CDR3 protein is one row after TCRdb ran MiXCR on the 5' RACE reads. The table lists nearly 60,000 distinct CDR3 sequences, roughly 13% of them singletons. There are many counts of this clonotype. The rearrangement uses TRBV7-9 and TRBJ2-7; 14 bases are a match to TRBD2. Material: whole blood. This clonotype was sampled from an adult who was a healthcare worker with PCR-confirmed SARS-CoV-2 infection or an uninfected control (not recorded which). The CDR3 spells CASSPITSGLAGGTYEQYF. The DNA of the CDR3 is TGTGCCAGCAGCCCCATCACCTCTGGACTAGCGGGGGGAACCTACGAGCAGTACTTC.